This TCR beta chain was obtained from a study of T cells in Graves' hyperthyroidism and ophthalmopathy. Study background: The blood sample was taken at first diagnosis, before treatment began. General study results and limits: Classification by a 13 V-J model distinguished ophthalmopathy from stable hyperthyroidism.

Germline V lookup: CDR1 DFQATT, CDR2 SNEGSKA (reference sequence). V was clipped by 3 bases and J by 5 bases; unmatched bases: 5. The CDR3 consists of 15 residues. Researchers barred patients who had uncontrolled infection, other autoimmune disease, pregnancy or lactation. This clonotype was seen only a few times. Its target is unknown. It was RNA transcripts that yielded the amplified TCR beta CDR3 regions. HTBI primers were the set used in a first-round RT-PCR of the TCR CDR3. TCRdb re-called the multiplex PCR reads through MiXCR, storing one row per CDR3 protein. Among 560,000 or so distinct CDR3 sequences listed, less than 20% were seen once.

The sample was blood. This TCR was recovered from a man aged 35 to 55 with Graves' ophthalmopathy. This chain joins TRBV20-1 and TRBJ2-1, with 12 bases aligning to TRBD2. CDR3 bases: TGCAGTGCTAGTCGAGGACTAGCGGGAAACAATGAGCAGTTCTTC. Protein: CSASRGLAGNNEQFF.